The 31 T cell receptor beta chains given below trace back to one sample, sequenced in a study of blood T cell repertoires in COVID-19. Here immunoSEQ multiplex PCR was the method, and the copy in TCRdb shows in-frame clones only, minus some. The table has about 50,000 clones, about 90% seen once; the top ten hold approximately 15%. Sequenced: peripheral blood. Every receptor here comes from a human donor in a cohort sampled during active COVID-19.

This chain joins TRBV7-9 and TRBJ2-7; possible D gene TRBD1, 5 bases. V was shortened by 0 bases and J by 7 bases, with 13 bases between the two germline ends. The CDR3 runs 14 residues. Per germline, CDR1 SEHNR and CDR2 FQNEAQ (reference sequence). The CDR3 coding sequence is TGTGCCAGCAGCTTAGCTGTCAGGGTCGGGGAGCAGTACTTC. It encodes CASSLAVRVGEQYF.

This clone is a singleton in its sample. The V and J genes are TRBV19 and TRBJ1-5; the D gene is possibly TRBD1 (5 bases). CDR1 is LNHDA, CDR2 SQIVND, per germline (reference sequence). This CDR3 is 15 amino acids long. V was shortened by 3 bases and J by 11 bases, with 20 bases between the two germline ends. CDR3 in amino acids: CASSIRAGPGGAQHF. The DNA of the CDR3 is TGTGCCAGTAGTATTCGGGCAGGGCCAGGTGGGGCCCAGCATTTT.

The V and J genes are TRBV5-1 and TRBJ2-1, with a possible D match to TRBD1 (5 bases). Between the trimmed V and J ends, which lost 2 bases and 7 bases, there was a span of 16 bases. The CDR3 runs 15 residues. Germline values: CDR1 SGHRS, CDR2 YFSETQ. CDR3 loop: CASSFPQGLGNEQFF. For the CDR3, the DNA is TGCGCCAGCAGCTTCCCGCAGGGTTTGGGAAATGAGCAGTTCTTC.

The J gene is TRBJ1-1, the V gene TRBV29-1, with 7 bases fitting TRBD1. V was pared by 4 bases and J by 7 bases, with 3 bases of the junction left unmatched. The CDR3 has 11 amino acids. Germline V gene sequence: CDR1 SQVTM, CDR2 ANQGSEA. The CDR3 spells CSVARTGEAFF. The CDR3 bases are TGCAGCGTTGCGCGGACAGGTGAAGCTTTCTTT.

The J gene is TRBJ2-7, the V gene TRBV9; D is unresolved. Germline-derived CDR1 and CDR2 are SGDLS and YYNGEE. Trimming cost V 0 bases and J 6 bases, with 10 bases left between them. This CDR3 region has 13 residues. As DNA, the CDR3 is TGTGCCAGCAGCGTAGCTCTTGGTAGCGAGCAGTACTTC. Amino acids: CASSVALGSEQYF.

The chain carries TRBV6-5 and TRBJ2-4, with D maybe TRBD2 (6 bases). V was cut by 6 bases and J by 3 bases, with 15 bases left in between. The CDR3 is 15 residues long. Germline CDR1 MNHEY, CDR2 SVGAGI. The CDR3 reads CASSTGRGGKNIQYF. Here the CDR3 DNA reads TGTGCCAGCAGCACCGGACGGGGAGGCAAAAACATTCAGTACTTC.

The genes are TRBV7-9 and TRBJ2-7; D gene uncertain. This CDR3 comprises 12 residues. CDR1 and CDR2 from the germline V gene are SEHNR and FQNEAQ (reference sequence). V was shortened by 6 bases and J by 6 bases, with 12 bases between the two germline ends. In DNA, the CDR3 is TGTGCCAGCAGTCGCCTAGAACCCGAGCAGTACTTC. Its translation: CASSRLEPEQYF.

The chain is built from TRBV18 and TRBJ2-3, with TRBD1 matching 11 bases. Germline trimming cut 3 bases from V and 5 bases from J; bases unmatched to any gene: 7. Germline V lookup: CDR1 KGHSH, CDR2 LQKENI. The CDR3 totals 16 residues. CDR3 DNA sequence: TGTGCCAGCTCACCTCCGGGACAGGGGGAAGGAGATACGCAGTATTTT. The encoded protein is CASSPPGQGEGDTQYF.

The CDR3 loop is CASISAPSRWNEQFF. The CDR3 DNA follows: TGTGCCAGCATTAGCGCCCCCTCCCGATGGAATGAGCAGTTCTTC. The chain links TRBV6-5 to TRBJ2-1, with D possibly TRBD2 on 5 matching bases. Trimming took off 7 bases at V and 7 bases at J, with 20 bases between the two ends. The germline gives CDR1 MNHEY, CDR2 SVGAGI. The CDR3 extends over 15 amino acids.

This chain connects TRBV7-9 to TRBJ2-7, with D perhaps TRBD1 (5 bases). Germline values: CDR1 SEHNR, CDR2 FQNEAQ (reference sequence). The CDR3 is 16 amino acids. Trimming stripped 4 bases from V and 3 bases from J, with 19 bases between. CDR3 in amino acids: CASSSTEQARDYEQYF. The CDR3 DNA sequence: TGTGCCAGCAGCTCGACTGAACAGGCTAGGGACTACGAGCAGTACTTC.

V gene TRBV5-6 combines with J gene TRBJ1-2, with a tentative D call TRBD1 (6 bases). The CDR3 has 17 residues. Trimming pared 2 bases from V and 7 bases from J, leaving 24 bases between. Germline-derived CDR1 and CDR2 are SGHDT and YYEEEE. The CDR3: CASSLSGTEQGRFGYTF. CDR3 DNA: TGTGCCAGCAGCTTAAGTGGGACGGAACAGGGACGGTTTGGCTACACCTTC.

V usage is TRBV7-9 and J usage is TRBJ2-1; D possibly corresponds to TRBD2 (6 bases). Per germline, CDR1 SEHNR and CDR2 FQNEAQ (reference sequence). The CDR3 spans 11 residues. In DNA, the CDR3 is TGTGCGCCGGGGGTCTACAATGAGCAGTTCTTC. This sequence encodes CAPGVYNEQFF.

The rearrangement joins TRBV5-1 to TRBJ1-1, with D tentatively TRBD1 (5 bases). The CDR3 runs to 15 residues. Trimming took off 2 bases at V and 6 bases at J, with 17 bases between the two ends. CDR1 is SGHRS and CDR2 is YFSETQ in the germline V gene. The CDR3 bases are TGCGCCAGCAGCTTTCGAGGGGAGGGGACGGCTGAAGCTTTCTTT. The encoded protein is CASSFRGEGTAEAFF.

The CDR3 sequence is CASSSWDRGLSDTQYF. As DNA, the CDR3 is TGTGCCAGCAGCTCATGGGACAGGGGATTGTCAGATACGCAGTATTTT. V gene TRBV5-6 combines with J gene TRBJ2-3; 10 bases agree with TRBD1. The CDR3 length is 16 residues. CDR1 is SGHDT and CDR2 is YYEEEE in the germline V gene. The V segment lost 3 bases and the J segment 4 bases; nucleotides outside the gene matches: 8.

Only a few counts were recorded for this clone. This sequence joins TRBV19 and TRBJ2-7; TRBD1 matches at 11 bases. The ends lost 5 bases at V and 2 bases at J; junction bases unmatched: 8. The CDR3 consists of 16 residues. CDR1 LNHDA and CDR2 SQIVND come from the germline V gene (reference sequence). CDR3 DNA: TGTGCCAGTAGTCCGGCCGGACAGGGGGCCCCCTACGAGCAGTACTTC. Amino acids: CASSPAGQGAPYEQYF.

CDR3 in DNA: TGTGCCAGCAGCGGCTTCAGACAGGGGGGAGCCTACGAGCAGTACTTC. This codes for CASSGFRQGGAYEQYF. J is TRBJ2-7 and V is TRBV9; TRBD1 aligns across 9 bases. The V gene's germline CDR1 is SGDLS and CDR2 YYNGEE. There are 16 residues in the CDR3. Germline trimming cut 3 bases from V and 2 bases from J; bases unmatched to any gene: 9.

This clone was detected only once. The CDR3 coding sequence is TGTGCCAGCAGCTTAGGTTGGGGGGGCAATCAGCCCCAGCATTTT. Translating gives CASSLGWGGNQPQHF. This chain links TRBV11-2 with TRBJ1-5; weak D call: TRBD1 (5 bases). Trimming took 1 base from V and 2 from J, leaving 9 bases between them. The germline V gene has CDR1 SGHAT and CDR2 FQNNGV. The CDR3 spans 15 residues.

This clone came up once. The J gene is TRBJ1-1, the V gene TRBV24-1, with D possibly matching TRBD1 (5 bases). Germline V gene sequence: CDR1 KGHDR, CDR2 SFDVKD. V was clipped by 1 base and J by 6 bases, with 8 bases between them. This CDR3 is built from 13 residues. This CDR3 reads CATSDFGGAEAFF. In DNA form, the CDR3 reads TGTGCCACCAGTGATTTTGGGGGGGCTGAAGCTTTCTTT.

This clone has a single count. The chain recombines TRBV4-1 with TRBJ2-6, with TRBD1 matching 9 bases. The germline V gene has CDR1 MGHRA and CDR2 YSYEKL. The V gene end was trimmed by 4 bases and the J gene end by 3 bases; junction bases not matched to a gene: 10. The CDR3 is 18 residues long. CDR3 region: CASSLEDGTGNGANVLTF. CDR3 coding DNA: TGCGCCAGCAGCCTAGAAGACGGGACAGGGAATGGGGCCAACGTCCTGACTTTC.

This clone was seen once. The rearrangement uses TRBV3-1 (or the pseudogene TRBV3-2) and TRBJ2-1, with TRBD2 matching over 12 bases. The V and J ends lost 0 bases and 7 bases, in that order; junction bases with no gene match: 7. There are 17 residues in the CDR3. Germline V gene lookup returns CDR1 LGHDT and CDR2 YNNKEL (reference sequence). In nucleotides, the CDR3 is TGTGCCAGCAGCCAAGAAAGACTAGCGGGAGTAGGGAATGAGCAGTTCTTC. The encoded protein is CASSQERLAGVGNEQFF.

J is TRBJ1-1 and V is TRBV28, with 8 bases identical to TRBD1. This CDR3 contains 15 residues. Trimming cost V 6 bases and J 5 bases; bases outside gene matches: 11. Germline V gene sequence: CDR1 MDHEN, CDR2 SYDVKM. The CDR3 sequence is CASRDPTGEMTEAFF. Here the CDR3 DNA reads TGTGCCAGCAGGGACCCGACAGGGGAGATGACTGAAGCTTTCTTT.

This clone was picked up one time. The V gene is TRBV7-2, the J gene TRBJ1-2, with D unclear. Germline V lookup: CDR1 SGHTA, CDR2 FQGNSA. Between the trimmed V and J ends, which lost 5 bases and 3 bases, there was a span of 13 bases. This CDR3 is 14 amino acids long. CDR3 protein: CASSPTGYDYGYTF. The CDR3 DNA sequence: TGTGCCAGCAGCCCGACGGGGTATGACTATGGCTACACCTTC.

This clone was recorded only once. This chain joins TRBV28 and TRBJ1-1; no firm D call. This CDR3 is built from 13 residues. Germline V gene sequence: CDR1 MDHEN, CDR2 SYDVKM. The V and J ends lost 8 bases and 1 base respectively, with 11 bases between them. CDR3 DNA: TGTGCCAGCGGCCCCGGGTCGAACACTGAAGCTTTCTTT. Translated: CASGPGSNTEAFF.

V usage is TRBV7-6 and J usage is TRBJ1-3; TRBD1 matches at 7 bases. CDR1 and CDR2 from the germline V gene are SGHVS and FNYEAQ. The CDR3 is 17 amino acids. V dropped 5 bases and J dropped 0; count of bases not matched to a gene: 10. Written as DNA, the CDR3 is TGTGCCAGCAGCCCTGGGACAGTACCTCACTCTGGAAACACCATATATTTT. This codes for CASSPGTVPHSGNTIYF. Based on the CDR3 plus reference TRBV7-6 and TRBJ1-3, the full variable domain is GAGVSQSPRYKVTKRGQDVALRCDPISGHVSLYWYRQALGQGPEFLTYFNYEAQQDKSGLPNDRFSAERPEGSISTLTIQRTEQRDSAMYRCASSPGTVPHSGNTIYFGEGSWLTVV.

This chain links TRBV11-2 with TRBJ2-7; 8 bases are shared with TRBD1. Trimming took 8 bases from V and 2 from J; bases not matched to a gene: 8. CDR3 size: 14 residues. Germline V gives CDR1 SGHAT, CDR2 FQNNGV. CDR3 bases: TGTGCCAGCCAAATGACAGGGGCTACCTACGAGCAGTACTTC. Translation gives CASQMTGATYEQYF.

In its sample, this clone was seen once. V is TRBV4-1 and J is TRBJ1-2, with a tentative D call TRBD1 (6 bases). V was cut by 2 bases and J by 2 bases, with 9 bases left in between. The CDR3 loop spans 14 amino acids. Germline lookup yields CDR1 MGHRA and CDR2 YSYEKL. CDR3 bases: TGCGCCAGCAGCCAACCCACAGGGAACTATGGCTACACCTTC. Its protein is CASSQPTGNYGYTF.

This clone was seen just once. Germline is not matched at one junction end, which may reflect a read error. The chain uses TRBV5-6 and TRBJ2-7; TRBD2 agrees at 9 bases. CDR1 SGHDT and CDR2 YYEEEE come from the germline V gene. The CDR3 consists of 13 residues. CDR3 residues: CARSGAGGSEQYF. The CDR3 region has the DNA TGTGCCCGCAGCGGGGCGGGGGGGAGCGAGCAGTACTTC.

This clone has just one count. CDR3: CASHTRQGIITEAFF. The CDR3 DNA reads TGTGCCAGCCATACCCGACAGGGCATAATCACTGAAGCTTTCTTT. The J gene is TRBJ1-1, the V gene TRBV19, with 7 bases fitting TRBD1. The CDR3 runs to 15 residues. Unmatched junction bases numbered 14, after V lost 9 bases and J lost 4 bases. Germline-derived CDR1 and CDR2 are LNHDA and SQIVND (reference sequence). The whole variable domain, filled in from reference TRBV19 and TRBJ1-1, reads DGGITQSPKYLFRKEGQNVTLSCEQNLNHDAMYWYRQDPGQGLRLIYYSQIVNDFQKGDIAEGYSVSREKKESFPLTVTSAQKNPTAFYLCASHTRQGIITEAFFGQGTRLTVV.

The rearrangement uses TRBV7-2 and TRBJ1-2, with 8 bases matching TRBD1. With V trimmed by 5 bases and J by 7 bases, 12 bases remained unmatched. The CDR3 is made up of 15 amino acids. Germline CDR1 and CDR2: SGHTA and FQGNSA. Here the CDR3 reads CASSLGQGRTIGYTF. The CDR3 DNA follows: TGTGCCAGCAGCCTTGGACAGGGCCGAACTATTGGCTACACCTTC.

This clone was recorded only once. The chain combines TRBV11-3 with TRBJ2-7, with 8 bases matching TRBD2. Germline CDR1 SGHNT, CDR2 YENEEA. The CDR3 runs to 15 residues. V trimming: 1 base; J trimming: 3 bases; junction bases outside the gene matches: 5. In DNA form, the CDR3 reads TGTGCCAGCAGCTTAGCCGAGCGGGGGAGCTACGAGCAGTACTTC. Protein sequence: CASSLAERGSYEQYF.

This chain uses TRBV6-2 or TRBV6-3 with TRBJ1-2; D gene uncertain. This CDR3 has 13 amino acids. V was pared by 4 bases and J by 0 bases, with 6 bases between. The germline V gene encodes CDR1 MNHEY and CDR2 SVGEGT. The CDR3 here is CASSFPANYGYTF. The CDR3 nucleotides are TGTGCCAGCAGTTTCCCGGCTAACTATGGCTACACCTTC.